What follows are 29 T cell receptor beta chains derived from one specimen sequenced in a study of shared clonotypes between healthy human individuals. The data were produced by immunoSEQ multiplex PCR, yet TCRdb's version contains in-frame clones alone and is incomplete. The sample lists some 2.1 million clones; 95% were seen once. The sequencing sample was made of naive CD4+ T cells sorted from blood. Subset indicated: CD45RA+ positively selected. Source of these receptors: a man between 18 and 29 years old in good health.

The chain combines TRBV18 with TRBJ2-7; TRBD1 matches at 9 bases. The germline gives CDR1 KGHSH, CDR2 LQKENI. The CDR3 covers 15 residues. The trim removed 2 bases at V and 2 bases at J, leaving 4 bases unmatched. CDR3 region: CASSPGDRVAYEQYF. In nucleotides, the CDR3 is TGTGCCAGCTCACCAGGGGACAGGGTCGCCTACGAGCAGTACTTC. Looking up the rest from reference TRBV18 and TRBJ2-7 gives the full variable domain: NAGVMQNPRHLVRRRGQEARLRCSPMKGHSHVYWYRQLPEEGLKFMVYLQKENIIDESGMPKERFSAEFPKEGPSILRIQQVVRGDSAAYFCASSPGDRVAYEQYFGPGTRLTVT.

The CDR3 sequence: CASSGQRNTGELFF. CDR3 coding DNA: TGTGCCAGCTCGGGACAGAGAAACACCGGGGAGCTGTTTTTT. The chain employs TRBV6-5 and TRBJ2-2, with 7 bases fitting TRBD1. CDR1 and CDR2 from the germline V gene are MNHEY and SVGAGI. This CDR3 region has 14 residues. The trim removed 8 bases at V and 2 bases at J, leaving 5 bases unmatched.

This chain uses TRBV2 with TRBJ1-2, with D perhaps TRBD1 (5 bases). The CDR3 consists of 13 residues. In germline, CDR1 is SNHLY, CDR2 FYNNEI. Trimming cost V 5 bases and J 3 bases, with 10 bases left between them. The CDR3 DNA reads TGTGCCAGCAGTTTGGACATTGACTATGGCTACACCTTC. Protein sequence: CASSLDIDYGYTF.

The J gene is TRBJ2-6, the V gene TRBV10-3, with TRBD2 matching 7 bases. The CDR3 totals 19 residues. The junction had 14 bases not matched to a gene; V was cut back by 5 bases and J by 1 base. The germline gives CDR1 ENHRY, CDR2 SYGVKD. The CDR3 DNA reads TGTGCCATCAGTACCCGGGGAGGGGAGCTCCTATCTGGGGCCAACGTCCTGACTTTC. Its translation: CAISTRGGELLSGANVLTF.

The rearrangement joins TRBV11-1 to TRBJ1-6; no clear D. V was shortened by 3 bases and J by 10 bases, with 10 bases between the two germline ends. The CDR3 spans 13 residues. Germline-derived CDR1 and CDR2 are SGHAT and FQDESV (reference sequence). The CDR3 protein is CASSLDHGSPLHF. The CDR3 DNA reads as TGTGCCAGCAGCTTGGATCATGGCTCACCCCTCCACTTT. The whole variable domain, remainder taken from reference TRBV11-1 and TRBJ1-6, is EAEVAQSPRYKITEKSQAVAFWCDPISGHATLYWYRQILGQGPELLVQFQDESVVDDSQLPKDRFSAERLKGVDSTLKIQPAELGDSAMYLCASSLDHGSPLHFGNGTRLTVT.

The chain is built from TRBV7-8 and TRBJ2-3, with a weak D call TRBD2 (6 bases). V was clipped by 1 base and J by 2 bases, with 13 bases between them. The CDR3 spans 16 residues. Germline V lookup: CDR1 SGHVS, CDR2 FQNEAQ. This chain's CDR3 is CASSLGDAGFTDTQYF. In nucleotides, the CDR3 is TGTGCCAGCAGCTTAGGGGACGCGGGGTTCACAGATACGCAGTATTTT.

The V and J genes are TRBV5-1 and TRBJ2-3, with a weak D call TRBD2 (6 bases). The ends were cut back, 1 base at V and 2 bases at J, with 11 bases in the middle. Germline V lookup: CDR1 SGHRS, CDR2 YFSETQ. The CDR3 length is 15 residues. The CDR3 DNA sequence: TGCGCCAGCAGCTTGTCGGGGGTCCCCACAGATACGCAGTATTTT. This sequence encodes CASSLSGVPTDTQYF. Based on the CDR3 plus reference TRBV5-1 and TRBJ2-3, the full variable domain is KAGVTQTPRYLIKTRGQQVTLSCSPISGHRSVSWYQQTPGQGLQFLFEYFSETQRNKGNFPGRFSGRQFSNSRSEMNVSTLELGDSALYLCASSLSGVPTDTQYFGPGTRLTVL.

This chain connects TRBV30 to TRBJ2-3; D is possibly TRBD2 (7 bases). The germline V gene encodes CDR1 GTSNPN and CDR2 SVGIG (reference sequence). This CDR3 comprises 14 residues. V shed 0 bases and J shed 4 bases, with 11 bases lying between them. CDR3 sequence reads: CAWSVRGAPDTQYF. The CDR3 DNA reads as TGTGCCTGGAGTGTTCGGGGGGCCCCAGATACGCAGTATTTT.

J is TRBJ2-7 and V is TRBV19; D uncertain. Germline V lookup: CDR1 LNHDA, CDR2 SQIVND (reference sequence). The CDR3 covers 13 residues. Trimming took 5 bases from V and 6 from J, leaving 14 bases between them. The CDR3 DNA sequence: TGTGCCAGTAGTTTCGCGTCGGTCCCCGAGCAGTACTTC. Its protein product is CASSFASVPEQYF.

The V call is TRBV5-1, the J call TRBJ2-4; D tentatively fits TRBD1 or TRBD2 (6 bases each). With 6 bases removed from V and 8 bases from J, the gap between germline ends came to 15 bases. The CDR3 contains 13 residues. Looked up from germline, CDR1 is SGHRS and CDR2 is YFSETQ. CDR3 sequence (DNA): TGCGCCAGCAAAGGGGGGCCCAAGGACATTCAGTACTTC. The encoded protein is CASKGGPKDIQYF.

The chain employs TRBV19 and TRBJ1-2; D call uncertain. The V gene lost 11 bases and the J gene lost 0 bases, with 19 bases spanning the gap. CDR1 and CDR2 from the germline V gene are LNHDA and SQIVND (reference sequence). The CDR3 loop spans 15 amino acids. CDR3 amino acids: CAGRTARPTNYGYTF. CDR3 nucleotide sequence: TGTGCCGGGCGGACTGCCAGACCCACTAACTATGGCTACACCTTC.

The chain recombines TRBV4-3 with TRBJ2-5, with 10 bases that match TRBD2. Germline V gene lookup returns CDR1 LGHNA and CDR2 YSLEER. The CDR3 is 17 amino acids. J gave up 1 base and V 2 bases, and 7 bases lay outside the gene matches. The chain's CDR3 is CASSQSTGTSAQETQYF. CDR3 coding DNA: TGCGCCAGCAGCCAATCCACCGGGACTAGCGCCCAAGAGACCCAGTACTTC.

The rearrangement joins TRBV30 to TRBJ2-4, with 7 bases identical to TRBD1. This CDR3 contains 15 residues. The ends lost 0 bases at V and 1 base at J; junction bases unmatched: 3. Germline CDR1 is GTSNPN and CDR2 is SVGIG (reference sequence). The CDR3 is CAWSVDRVAKNIQYF. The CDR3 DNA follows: TGTGCCTGGAGTGTTGACAGGGTGGCCAAAAACATTCAGTACTTC.

CDR3 loop: CASSLAPQGGYGYTF. As DNA, the CDR3 is TGTGCCAGCAGCTTAGCCCCCCAAGGTGGCTATGGCTACACCTTC. The chain couples TRBV7-2 to TRBJ1-2, with D unclear. The V end was cut by 0 bases, the J end by 4 bases, with 12 bases between. The germline gives CDR1 SGHTA, CDR2 FQGNSA. There are 15 residues in the CDR3.

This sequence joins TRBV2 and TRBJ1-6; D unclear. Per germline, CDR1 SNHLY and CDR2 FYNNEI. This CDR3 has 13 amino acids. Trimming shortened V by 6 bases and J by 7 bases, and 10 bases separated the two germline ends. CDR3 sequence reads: CASSGDVNSPLHF. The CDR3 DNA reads TGTGCCAGCAGCGGGGATGTGAATTCACCCCTCCACTTT.

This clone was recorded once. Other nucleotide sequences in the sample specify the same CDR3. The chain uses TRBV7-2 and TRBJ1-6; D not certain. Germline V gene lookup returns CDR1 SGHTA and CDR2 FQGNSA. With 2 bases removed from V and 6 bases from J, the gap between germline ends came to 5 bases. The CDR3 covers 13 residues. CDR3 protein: CASSLSGNSPLHF. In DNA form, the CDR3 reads TGTGCCAGCAGCTTATCGGGTAATTCACCCCTCCACTTT.

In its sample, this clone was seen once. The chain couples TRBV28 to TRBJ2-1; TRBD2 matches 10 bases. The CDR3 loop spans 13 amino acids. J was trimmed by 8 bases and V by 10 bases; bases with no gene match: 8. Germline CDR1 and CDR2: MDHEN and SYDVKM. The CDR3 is CATKRGGLDEQFF. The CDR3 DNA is TGTGCCACCAAGCGGGGGGGCCTCGATGAGCAGTTCTTC.

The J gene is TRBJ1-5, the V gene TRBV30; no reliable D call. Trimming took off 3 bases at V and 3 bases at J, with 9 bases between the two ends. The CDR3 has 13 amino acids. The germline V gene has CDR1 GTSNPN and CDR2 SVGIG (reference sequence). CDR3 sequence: CAWSPGNNQPQHF. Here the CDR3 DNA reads TGTGCCTGGAGCCCCGGAAACAATCAGCCCCAGCATTTT.

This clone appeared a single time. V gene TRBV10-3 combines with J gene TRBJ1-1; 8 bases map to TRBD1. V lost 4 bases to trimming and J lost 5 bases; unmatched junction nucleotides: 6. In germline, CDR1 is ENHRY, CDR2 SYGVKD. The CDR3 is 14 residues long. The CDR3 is CAISGGQGWTEAFF. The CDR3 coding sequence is TGTGCCATCAGTGGAGGACAGGGATGGACTGAAGCTTTCTTT.

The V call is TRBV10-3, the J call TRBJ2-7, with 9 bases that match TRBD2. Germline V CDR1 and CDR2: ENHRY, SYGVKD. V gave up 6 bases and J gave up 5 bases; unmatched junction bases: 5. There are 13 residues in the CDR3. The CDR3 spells CAIRAGGSDEQYF. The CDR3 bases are TGTGCCATCAGAGCGGGAGGCTCGGACGAGCAGTACTTC.

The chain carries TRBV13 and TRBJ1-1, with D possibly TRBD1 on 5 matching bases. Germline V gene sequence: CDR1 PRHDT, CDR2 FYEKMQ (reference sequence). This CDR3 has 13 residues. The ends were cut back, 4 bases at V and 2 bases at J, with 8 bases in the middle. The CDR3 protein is CASSSTANTEAFF. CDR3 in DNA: TGTGCCAGCAGCTCGACAGCTAACACTGAAGCTTTCTTT.

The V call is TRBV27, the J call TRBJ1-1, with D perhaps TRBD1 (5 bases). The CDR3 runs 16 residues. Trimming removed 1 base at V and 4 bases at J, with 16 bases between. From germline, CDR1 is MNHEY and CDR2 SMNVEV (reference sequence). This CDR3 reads CASSLLFGGKSTEAFF. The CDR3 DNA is TGTGCCAGCAGTTTATTGTTCGGGGGGAAGAGCACTGAAGCTTTCTTT.

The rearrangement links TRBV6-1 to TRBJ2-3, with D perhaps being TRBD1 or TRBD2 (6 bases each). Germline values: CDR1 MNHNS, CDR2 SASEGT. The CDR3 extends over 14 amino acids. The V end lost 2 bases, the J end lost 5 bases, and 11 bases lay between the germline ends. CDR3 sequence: CASSERGDLDTQYF. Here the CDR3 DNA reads TGTGCCAGCAGTGAAAGGGGGGACCTAGATACGCAGTATTTT.

DNA for the CDR3: TGCGCCAGCAGCTTGGCTAGCGGGAGCGGAAATGAGCAGTTCTTC. Amino acids: CASSLASGSGNEQFF. The chain employs TRBV5-1 and TRBJ2-1, with 10 bases fitting TRBD2. Trimming at V came to 0 bases and at J to 7 bases, leaving 4 bases not matched to a gene. Germline loops: CDR1 SGHRS, CDR2 YFSETQ. The CDR3 length is 15 residues. The variable domain in full, completed from reference TRBV5-1 and TRBJ2-1, reads KAGVTQTPRYLIKTRGQQVTLSCSPISGHRSVSWYQQTPGQGLQFLFEYFSETQRNKGNFPGRFSGRQFSNSRSEMNVSTLELGDSALYLCASSLASGSGNEQFFGPGTRLTVL.

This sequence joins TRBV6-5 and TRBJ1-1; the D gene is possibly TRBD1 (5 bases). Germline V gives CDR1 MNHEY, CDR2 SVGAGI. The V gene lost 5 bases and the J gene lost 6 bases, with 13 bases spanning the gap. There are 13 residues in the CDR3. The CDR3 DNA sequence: TGTGCCAGCAGTAGGACAAGGTCGGCTGAAGCTTTCTTT. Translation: CASSRTRSAEAFF.

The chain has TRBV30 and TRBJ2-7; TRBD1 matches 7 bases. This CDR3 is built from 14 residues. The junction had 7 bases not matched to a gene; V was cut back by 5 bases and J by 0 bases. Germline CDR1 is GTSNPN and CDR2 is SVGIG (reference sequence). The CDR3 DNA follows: TGTGCCTGGGCCAAGACAGGGCTCTCCTACGAGCAGTACTTC. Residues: CAWAKTGLSYEQYF.

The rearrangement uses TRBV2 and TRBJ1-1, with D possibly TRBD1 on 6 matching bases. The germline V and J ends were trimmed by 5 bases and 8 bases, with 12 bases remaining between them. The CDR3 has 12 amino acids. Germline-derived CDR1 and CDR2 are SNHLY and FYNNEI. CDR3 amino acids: CASSLQGLEAFF. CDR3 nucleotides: TGTGCCAGCAGTCTACAGGGCTTAGAAGCTTTCTTT.

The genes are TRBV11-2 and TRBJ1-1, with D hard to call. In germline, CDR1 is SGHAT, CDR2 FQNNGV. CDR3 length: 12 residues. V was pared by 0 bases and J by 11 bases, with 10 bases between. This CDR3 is CASSLDSREAFF. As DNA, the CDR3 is TGTGCCAGCAGCTTAGACAGCCGCGAGGCTTTCTTT.

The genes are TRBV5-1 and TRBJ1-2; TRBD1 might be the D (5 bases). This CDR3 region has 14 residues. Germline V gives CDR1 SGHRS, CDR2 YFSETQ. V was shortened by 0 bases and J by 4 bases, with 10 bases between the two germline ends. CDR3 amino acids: CASSLGRGGYGYTF. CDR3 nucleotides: TGCGCCAGCAGCTTGGGGCGCGGGGGCTATGGCTACACCTTC. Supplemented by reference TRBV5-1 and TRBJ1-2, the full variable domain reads KAGVTQTPRYLIKTRGQQVTLSCSPISGHRSVSWYQQTPGQGLQFLFEYFSETQRNKGNFPGRFSGRQFSNSRSEMNVSTLELGDSALYLCASSLGRGGYGYTFGSGTRLTVV.